This T cell receptor beta chain was obtained from a study of glioma-infiltrating T cells. Worth noting for this clonotype: Its antigen is not known. A junction boundary mismatches the germline segment, possibly from a read error.

Whole-study results and caveats: CDR3 overlap between tissue and blood was very small. Gliomas, especially low-grade, showed above-expected tissue-blood divergence; non-neoplastic patients showed below.

TCR alpha and beta CDR3 regions were amplified from RNA using iRepertoire nested multiplex PCR. Tissue mRNA or PBMC total RNA, roughly 100-400 ng, went into one-step reverse transcription and amplification. TCRdb reprocessed the multiplex PCR reads with MiXCR, giving one entry per CDR3 protein. The table lists approximately 110,000 distinct CDR3 sequences, about 23% of them singletons. Per germline, CDR1 LGHNT and CDR2 FRNRAP. This CDR3 region has 14 residues. The sequenced sample consisted of glioma tissue, nonneoplastic brain tissue, or PBMCs (not recorded which). The gene calls are TRBV12-5 and TRBJ2-2; TRBD2 might be the D (5 bases). The TCR comes from a human donor with low-grade glioma or glioblastoma, undergoing nonglioma brain surgery, or in good health (not recorded which). CDR3 protein: CTSGSGRNTGELFF. In DNA form, the CDR3 reads TGTACTAGTGGTTCCGGACGGAACACCGGGGAGCTGTTTTTT.